This is a list of T cell receptor beta chains from one sample in a study of T cells in Graves' hyperthyroidism and ophthalmopathy. TCRdb re-called the multiplex PCR reads through MiXCR, storing one row per CDR3 protein. This table holds fewer than 750,000 distinct CDR3 sequences, 13% to 15% found once. The sample was blood. The origin of the receptors is a woman aged 45-65 years with Graves' ophthalmopathy. CDR3s include the opening cysteine and the closing phenylalanine or tryptophan. A D gene is named only where the DNA matches it firmly. Some rows have no size entry. The others give once, few or many, or a class for an expanded clone.

CDR3 protein: CASSWGLAEDTQYF
CDR3 DNA: TGTGCCAGCAGCTGGGGACTAGCGGAAGATACGCAGTATTTT
D gene: TRBD2
V gene: TRBV27
clone size: NA
J gene: TRBJ2-3

CDR3 protein: CASSLFPGDAYEQYF
CDR3 DNA: TGTGCCAGCAGCTTATTCCCGGGAGATGCCTACGAGCAGTACTTC
D gene: NA
V gene: TRBV7-3
clone size: many
J gene: TRBJ2-7

CDR3 protein: CASSPSGSKSDTQYF
CDR3 DNA: TGTGCCAGCAGCCCAAGCGGGAGTAAGTCAGATACGCAGTATTTT
D gene: TRBD2
V gene: TRBV7-2
clone size: many
J gene: TRBJ2-3

CDR3 protein: CATSDTGFAGAAGELFF
CDR3 DNA: TGTGCCACCAGTGATACAGGGTTTGCGGGGGCGGCCGGGGAGCTGTTTTTT
D gene: NA
V gene: TRBV24-1
clone size: NA
J gene: TRBJ2-2

CDR3 protein: CSARLALGNEQFF
CDR3 DNA: TGCAGTGCTAGGTTGGCCTTAGGGAATGAGCAGTTCTTC
D gene: NA
V gene: TRBV20-1
clone size: many
J gene: TRBJ2-1

CDR3 protein: CASSRTEKNYGYTF
CDR3 DNA: TGTGCCAGCAGCCGGACAGAAAAAAACTATGGCTACACCTTC
D gene: NA
V gene: TRBV5-4
clone size: NA
J gene: TRBJ1-2

CDR3 protein: CASSTGQGYSNQPQHF
CDR3 DNA: TGTGCCAGCAGCACGGGACAGGGATATAGCAATCAGCCCCAGCATTTT
D gene: TRBD1
V gene: TRBV7-9
clone size: many
J gene: TRBJ1-5

CDR3 protein: CASSPQDSYGNQPQHF
CDR3 DNA: TGTGCCAGTAGTCCTCAGGACAGCTATGGCAATCAGCCCCAGCATTTT
D gene: NA
V gene: TRBV19
clone size: NA
J gene: TRBJ1-5

CDR3 protein: CSASPGQGTGEQFF
CDR3 DNA: TGCAGTGCTAGTCCGGGACAGGGAACGGGTGAGCAGTTCTTC
D gene: TRBD1
V gene: TRBV20-1
clone size: many
J gene: TRBJ2-1

CDR3 protein: CASSEIWVLSWPPEPYEQYF
CDR3 DNA: TGTGCCAGCAGTGAAATCTGGGTGTTATCATGGCCCCCGGAACCCTACGAGCAGTACTTC
D gene: NA
V gene: TRBV25-1
clone size: NA
J gene: TRBJ2-7

CDR3 protein: CAISGDKTRTDTQYF
CDR3 DNA: TGTGCCATCAGTGGGGACAAAACACGCACAGATACGCAGTATTTT
D gene: NA
V gene: TRBV10-3
clone size: many
J gene: TRBJ2-3

CDR3 protein: CASRLLGYGYTF
CDR3 DNA: TGTGCCAGCAGACTCCTCGGGTATGGCTACACCTTC
D gene: NA
V gene: TRBV28
clone size: many
J gene: TRBJ1-2

CDR3 protein: CASSYIGAGGTTVYGYTF
CDR3 DNA: TGTGCCAGCAGCTATATAGGGGCAGGGGGTACAACGGTTTATGGCTACACCTTC
D gene: TRBD1
V gene: TRBV5-6
clone size: NA
J gene: TRBJ1-2

CDR3 protein: CASSLDRGSLETQYF
CDR3 DNA: TGTGCCAGCAGTCTGGACAGGGGGTCTTTGGAGACCCAGTACTTC
D gene: TRBD1
V gene: TRBV28
clone size: many
J gene: TRBJ2-5

CDR3 protein: CASSRQWTSGYNEQFF
CDR3 DNA: TGTGCCAGCAGCCGACAATGGACTAGCGGCTACAATGAGCAGTTCTTC
D gene: TRBD2
V gene: TRBV11-2
clone size: many
J gene: TRBJ2-1

CDR3 protein: CASSDLGLYNEQFF
CDR3 DNA: TGTGCCAGCAGTGACCTAGGACTGTACAATGAGCAGTTCTTC
D gene: NA
V gene: TRBV12-3/TRBV12-4
clone size: many
J gene: TRBJ2-1

CDR3 protein: CATSRGTGAYNEQFF
CDR3 DNA: TGTGCCACCAGTAGAGGGACTGGGGCCTACAATGAGCAGTTCTTC
D gene: NA
V gene: TRBV24-1
clone size: few
J gene: TRBJ2-1

CDR3 protein: CASSLGLSGRPGNEQFF
CDR3 DNA: TGTGCCAGCAGTTTAGGGCTAAGCGGGAGGCCGGGGAATGAGCAGTTCTTC
D gene: TRBD2
V gene: TRBV12-3/TRBV12-4
clone size: many
J gene: TRBJ2-1

CDR3 protein: CASSLGHRSYEQYF
CDR3 DNA: TGCGCCAGCAGCTTGGGACACCGCTCCTACGAGCAGTACTTC
D gene: NA
V gene: TRBV5-1
clone size: many
J gene: TRBJ2-7

CDR3 protein: CASSQMGTSDYNEQFF
CDR3 DNA: TGCGCCAGCAGCCAAATGGGGACTAGCGACTACAATGAGCAGTTCTTC
D gene: TRBD2
V gene: TRBV4-1
clone size: many
J gene: TRBJ2-1

CDR3 protein: CASSLEWRETQYF
CDR3 DNA: TGTGCCAGCAGCTTGGAGTGGCGGGAGACCCAGTACTTC
D gene: NA
V gene: TRBV5-6
clone size: many
J gene: TRBJ2-5

CDR3 protein: CASDRDPRDYGYTF
CDR3 DNA: TGTGCCAGCGACCGGGACCCGAGGGACTATGGCTACACCTTC
D gene: NA
V gene: TRBV2
clone size: many
J gene: TRBJ1-2

CDR3 protein: CASSIQGAAVYEQYF
CDR3 DNA: TGTGCCAGCAGTATACAGGGGGCAGCGGTCTACGAGCAGTACTTC
D gene: TRBD1
V gene: TRBV12-3/TRBV12-4
clone size: many
J gene: TRBJ2-7

CDR3 protein: CASSRDTGPYEQYF
CDR3 DNA: TGTGCCAGCAGTCGGGACACGGGCCCCTACGAGCAGTACTTC
D gene: NA
V gene: TRBV12-3/TRBV12-4
clone size: NA
J gene: TRBJ2-7

CDR3 protein: CATNRGQRSSPLHF
CDR3 DNA: TGTGCCACCAACAGAGGACAGCGGAGTTCACCCCTCCACTTT
D gene: NA
V gene: TRBV6-1
clone size: NA
J gene: TRBJ1-6

CDR3 protein: CASSVDPGQGVRNEQFF
CDR3 DNA: TGTGCCAGCAGCGTAGACCCGGGACAGGGGGTCCGCAATGAGCAGTTCTTC
D gene: TRBD1
V gene: TRBV9
clone size: few
J gene: TRBJ2-1

CDR3 protein: CSASISTDYTDTQYF
CDR3 DNA: TGCAGTGCTAGCATATCGACGGATTACACAGATACGCAGTATTTT
D gene: NA
V gene: TRBV20-1
clone size: many
J gene: TRBJ2-3

CDR3 protein: CRGQGGVEAFF
CDR3 DNA: TGCAGGGGACAGGGAGGAGTTGAAGCTTTCTTT
D gene: TRBD1
V gene: TRBV29-1
clone size: NA
J gene: TRBJ1-1

CDR3 protein: CASSLRTPRGDTIYF
CDR3 DNA: TGTGCCAGCAGCTTAAGGACACCCCGAGGGGACACCATATATTTT
D gene: NA
V gene: TRBV13
clone size: NA
J gene: TRBJ1-3